This T cell receptor (beta chain) was captured by sequencing in a study of blood T cells in healthy people across ages. The V gene end was trimmed by 4 bases and the J gene end by 6 bases; junction bases not matched to a gene: 14. Germline CDR1 reads MNHEY; CDR2 reads SVGEGT. This CDR3 contains 16 residues. A sample-barcoded 5' primer and a J-beta primer mix were used in a second PCR of about 7 to 12 cycles. With 12 random nucleotides, a template-switch adaptor tagged each individual cDNA molecule. TCRdb redid the calling of the 5' RACE reads with MiXCR, one entry per CDR3 protein. The repertoire holds just over 1 million distinct CDR3 sequences, with more than 40% as singletons.

The chain links TRBV6-2 or TRBV6-3 to TRBJ2-7; 8 nucleotides line up with TRBD1. The sequenced material came from blood. This TCR was recovered from a woman aged 55-69 years in good health. CDR3: CASSSARTGSVGEQYF. The CDR3 DNA follows: TGTGCCAGCAGTTCCGCTAGGACAGGGTCAGTTGGCGAGCAGTACTTC.